These 11 T cell receptor beta chains share one sample of origin, sequenced in a study of circulating and synovial CD4+ cells in juvenile arthritis. Sequencing used immunoSEQ multiplex PCR; TCRdb keeps in-frame clones, though not all of them. Of 34,000 or so clones detected, about 94% appear once; the ten largest clones hold approximately 0.7%. Sequencing was performed on CD4+ T cells from blood. The receptors derive from a human donor with juvenile idiopathic arthritis.

V usage is TRBV29-1 and J usage is TRBJ2-3, with TRBD1 matching 9 bases. Germline lookup yields CDR1 SQVTM and CDR2 ANQGSEA. The CDR3 runs to 14 residues. The V segment lost 7 bases and the J segment 4 bases; nucleotides outside the gene matches: 9. CDR3 sequence reads: CSAAKTGGSDTQYF. As DNA, the CDR3 is TGCAGCGCTGCTAAGACAGGGGGTTCAGATACGCAGTATTTT.

V is TRBV5-6 and J is TRBJ1-2, with D possibly being TRBD1 (6 bases). The CDR3 extends over 16 amino acids. Trimming removed 1 base from V and 3 bases from J, with 16 bases in between. The germline CDR1 and CDR2 sequences are SGHDT and YYEEEE. CDR3 protein: CASSLNRDLGDYGYTF. DNA for the CDR3: TGTGCCAGCAGCTTGAACAGGGACCTAGGGGACTATGGCTACACCTTC.

This clone was seen just once. V gene TRBV7-3 combines with J gene TRBJ1-3; D may be TRBD1 (5 bases). Germline-derived CDR1 and CDR2 are SGHTA and FQGTGA. Between the trimmed V and J ends, which lost 11 bases and 2 bases, there was a span of 19 bases. This CDR3 comprises 15 residues. The CDR3 region is CAGIPGGSTGNTIYF. In DNA form, the CDR3 reads TGTGCCGGGATACCGGGGGGTAGCACTGGAAACACCATATATTTT.

V is TRBV6-5 and J is TRBJ1-4; TRBD1 might be the D (6 bases). The CDR3 runs to 16 residues. From germline, CDR1 is MNHEY and CDR2 SVGAGI. Trimming pared 0 bases from V and 8 bases from J, leaving 16 bases between. In nucleotides, the CDR3 is TGTGCCAGCAGTTACTCCGGCGGGGGCTGGGAGGAAAAACTGTTTTTT. Translation gives CASSYSGGGWEEKLFF.

The chain joins TRBV9 to TRBJ2-7; TRBD1 aligns across 9 bases. The V gene end was trimmed by 0 bases and the J gene end by 0 bases; junction bases not matched to a gene: 1. The V gene's germline CDR1 is SGDLS and CDR2 YYNGEE. The CDR3 contains 15 residues. This CDR3 is CASSVGQGVSYEQYF. CDR3 sequence (DNA): TGTGCCAGCAGCGTAGGACAGGGGGTCTCCTACGAGCAGTACTTC.

This clone was recorded once. For the CDR3, the DNA is TGTGCCAGCAGCTCCCAGCGGACGGGGGAGCAGTACTTC. Translation gives CASSSQRTGEQYF. This rearrangement joins TRBV7-2 to TRBJ2-7; D is possibly TRBD2 (5 bases). The length of the CDR3 is 13 residues. CDR1 is SGHTA, CDR2 FQGNSA, per germline. V was trimmed by 4 bases and J by 7 bases, leaving 14 bases between them.

V and J are TRBV18 and TRBJ2-2, with D possibly being TRBD1 (5 bases). In germline, CDR1 is KGHSH, CDR2 LQKENI. V dropped 2 bases and J dropped 0 bases, with 13 bases sitting between them. There are 17 residues in the CDR3. CDR3 residues: CASSPIVVTANTGELFF. The CDR3 DNA is TGTGCCAGCTCACCAATTGTTGTGACAGCGAACACCGGGGAGCTGTTTTTT.

The chain is built from TRBV2 and TRBJ2-4, with 7 bases that match TRBD1. With 3 bases clipped from V and 0 bases from J, the junction kept 5 bases outside the gene matches. This CDR3 region has 16 residues. CDR1 and CDR2 (germline): SNHLY, FYNNEI. CDR3 coding DNA: TGTGCCAGCAGTGACGTAGGGGGCTTAGCCAAAAACATTCAGTACTTC. Translating it yields CASSDVGGLAKNIQYF.

The genes are TRBV7-2 and TRBJ1-5; the D gene is possibly TRBD1 (6 bases). The germline V gene encodes CDR1 SGHTA and CDR2 FQGNSA. Trimming removed 5 bases from V and 5 bases from J, with 13 bases in between. The CDR3 is 14 amino acids. The CDR3, as DNA: TGTGCCAGCAGCCCGACAGGATTTCATCAGCCCCAGCATTTT. This translates into CASSPTGFHQPQHF.

This clone came up a few times. The rearrangement links TRBV18 to TRBJ1-3; tentative D call: TRBD1 (6 bases). The germline gives CDR1 KGHSH, CDR2 LQKENI. Trimming shortened V by 3 bases and J by 4 bases, and 10 bases separated the two germline ends. The length of the CDR3 is 14 residues. This CDR3 reads CASSPAGAGNTIYF. CDR3 sequence (DNA): TGTGCCAGCTCACCGGCAGGGGCAGGAAACACCATATATTTT.

A word on this clone: Relative to the germline gene, one junction end is altered; a read error may explain this. The V and J genes are TRBV4-3 and TRBJ2-4; 9 bases line up with TRBD1. Germline V gives CDR1 LGHNA, CDR2 YSLEER. This CDR3 is built from 14 residues. The CDR3 DNA reads as TGCGCCAGCAGCCAAGAGAGGCGGGACAGGGTGAGGGACTTC. The encoded protein is CASSQERRDRVRDF.